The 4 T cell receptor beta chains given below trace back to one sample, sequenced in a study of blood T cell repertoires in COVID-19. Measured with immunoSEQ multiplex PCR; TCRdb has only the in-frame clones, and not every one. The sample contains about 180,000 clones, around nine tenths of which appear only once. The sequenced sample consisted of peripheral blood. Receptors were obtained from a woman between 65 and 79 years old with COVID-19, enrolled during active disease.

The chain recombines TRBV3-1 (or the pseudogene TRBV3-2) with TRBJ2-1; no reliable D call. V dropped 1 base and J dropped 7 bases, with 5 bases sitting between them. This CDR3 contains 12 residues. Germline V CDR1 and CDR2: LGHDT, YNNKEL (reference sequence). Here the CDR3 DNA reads TGTGCCAGCAGCCAAGTATTTAATGAGCAGTTCTTC. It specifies CASSQVFNEQFF.

The DNA of the CDR3 is TGTGCCAGCAGCCAAGGCGGGGGAGCCTACAATGAGCAGTTCTTC. Translated: CASSQGGGAYNEQFF. The rearrangement joins TRBV4-2 to TRBJ2-1; 7 bases line up with TRBD2. This CDR3 has 15 amino acids. V lost 1 base to trimming and J lost 2 bases; unmatched junction nucleotides: 2. Looked up from germline, CDR1 is LGHNA and CDR2 is YNFKEQ.

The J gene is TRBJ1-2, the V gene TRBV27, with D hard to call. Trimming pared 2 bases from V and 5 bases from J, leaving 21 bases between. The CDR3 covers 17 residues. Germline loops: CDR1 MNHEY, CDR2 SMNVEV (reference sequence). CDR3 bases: TGTGCCAGCAGTTTACAAACCCCTGATCCCGCGCCATATGGCTACACCTTC. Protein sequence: CASSLQTPDPAPYGYTF.

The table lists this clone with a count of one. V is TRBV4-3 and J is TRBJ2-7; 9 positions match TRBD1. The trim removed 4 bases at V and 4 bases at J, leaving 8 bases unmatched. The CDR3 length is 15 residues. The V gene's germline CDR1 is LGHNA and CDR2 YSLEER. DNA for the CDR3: TGCGCCAGCAGCCGCGACCGGGACAGGGTATACGAGCAGTACTTC. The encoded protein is CASSRDRDRVYEQYF.